The 21 T cell receptor beta chains reported below all come from one sample, sequenced in a study of T cells expressing NK-cell markers. TCRdb derives one entry per CDR3 protein from the 5' RACE reads, leaving out DNA. This listing includes over 250,000 distinct CDR3 sequences. Sequencing input: blood T cells: a sorted CD56 or NKG2C T cell subset, CD4+ or CD8+ T cells, or bulk PBMC T cells (not recorded which). These receptors all stem from a woman between 18 and 70 years old in good health.

The gene calls are TRBV30 and TRBJ1-1; the D gene TCRdb calls, TRBD1, cannot be checked with no DNA. The V gene's germline CDR1 is GTSNPN and CDR2 SVGIG (reference sequence). The length of the CDR3 is 14 residues. CDR3 region: CAWSTEGGITEAFF.

The chain uses TRBV21-1 and TRBJ2-3. TRBV21-1 is annotated as a pseudogene. This CDR3 is 14 amino acids long. The CDR3 is CASSRDRATDTQYF.

This rearrangement joins TRBV19 to TRBJ1-1. Germline loops: CDR1 LNHDA, CDR2 SQIVND (reference sequence). The CDR3 loop spans 12 amino acids. CDR3 loop: CASSERDTEAFF.

V is TRBV18 and J is TRBJ1-1; TCRdb proposes TRBD1, but this gene call is untestable without DNA. Germline CDR1 is KGHSH and CDR2 is LQKENI. This CDR3 is 15 amino acids long. The CDR3 sequence is CASSPLGTMNTEAFF.

V and J are TRBV15 and TRBJ2-1. There are 16 residues in the CDR3. Germline V gives CDR1 LNHNV, CDR2 YYDKDF (reference sequence). Here the CDR3 reads CATSTNRRGLYNEQFF.

The chain couples TRBV11-3 to TRBJ2-3; there is no DNA to check the TCRdb D call of TRBD1. CDR3 length: 15 amino acids. Looked up from germline, CDR1 is SGHNT and CDR2 is YENEEA. The CDR3 spells CASRGGGGVTDTQYF.

The chain recombines TRBV5-5 with TRBJ1-2; TCRdb outputs TRBD1, but without DNA this stays unchecked. The length of the CDR3 is 13 residues. Germline V CDR1 and CDR2: SGHKS, YYEKEE (reference sequence). The CDR3 loop reads CASSRQGEDGYTF.

The chain couples TRBV5-1 to TRBJ2-7; there is no DNA to check the TCRdb D call of TRBD2. The CDR3 is 16 amino acids. Per germline, CDR1 SGHRS and CDR2 YFSETQ. This CDR3 is CASSPRGLADTYEQYF.

The CDR3: CASSIGTGTGGKQFF. This rearrangement joins TRBV7-2 to TRBJ2-1; TCRdb calls TRBD1, which cannot be checked without DNA. There are 15 residues in the CDR3. In germline, CDR1 is SGHTA, CDR2 FQGNSA.

This chain joins TRBV19 and TRBJ1-1; the TCRdb call, TRBD1, lacks DNA for checking. This CDR3 has 14 amino acids. The V gene's germline CDR1 is LNHDA and CDR2 SQIVND (reference sequence). The CDR3 spells CASNHRGRITEAFF.

V gene TRBV12-3 or TRBV12-4 combines with J gene TRBJ2-3; the D gene TCRdb calls, TRBD1, cannot be checked with no DNA. The CDR3 spans 14 residues. The chain's CDR3 is CASTPHQGSDTQYF.

CDR3 region: CASSDNRGSSYNEQFF. The chain uses TRBV6-2 or TRBV6-3 and TRBJ2-1; TCRdb lists TRBD1, though no DNA is available to test this call. Germline V CDR1 and CDR2: MNHEY, SVGEGT. The CDR3 totals 16 residues.

The chain is built from TRBV15 and TRBJ2-2; the TCRdb D gene call, TRBD1, has no DNA to confirm it. Germline assignment: CDR1 LNHNV and CDR2 YYDKDF (reference sequence). The CDR3 is 16 residues long. This CDR3 reads CATRTLGQGNTGELFF.

The chain uses TRBV7-2 and TRBJ1-2. Germline V CDR1 and CDR2: SGHTA, FQGNSA. CDR3 length: 14 amino acids. The CDR3 sequence is CASSSVEGPYGYTF.

V and J are TRBV6-2 or TRBV6-3 and TRBJ2-5; as DNA is missing, the TRBD2 call by TCRdb cannot be tested. The CDR3 has 15 residues. CDR1 is MNHEY and CDR2 is SVGEGT in the germline V gene. CDR3 region: CASSWPTTLQETQYF.

The genes are TRBV29-1 and TRBJ2-2; TCRdb lists TRBD1, though no DNA is available to test this call. The CDR3 has 14 residues. Germline V gene data show CDR1 as SQVTM and CDR2 as ANQGSEA. The chain's CDR3 is CSVIRELNTGELFF.

This chain uses TRBV12-3 or TRBV12-4 with TRBJ1-2. CDR3 length: 18 amino acids. The CDR3 protein is CASRSLGRTGGTKEGYTF.

The V call is TRBV7-9, the J call TRBJ1-4. There are 12 residues in the CDR3. Germline lookup yields CDR1 SEHNR and CDR2 FQNEAQ (reference sequence). CDR3 amino acids: CASSFNREKLFF.

This rearrangement joins TRBV20-1 to TRBJ2-5; the TCRdb D gene call, TRBD1, has no DNA to confirm it. This CDR3 spans 13 amino acids. Germline V gives CDR1 DFQATT, CDR2 SNEGSKA (reference sequence). The CDR3 loop is CSARAGGLQTQYF.

V usage is TRBV4-3 and J usage is TRBJ2-3; TCRdb gives TRBD1 as the D gene, but with no DNA this cannot be confirmed. Germline values: CDR1 LGHNA, CDR2 YSLEER. The CDR3 spans 15 residues. This CDR3 reads CASSQGTTREDTQYF.

The CDR3 spells CASSQGGTNEKLFF. The V and J genes are TRBV4-2 and TRBJ1-4. This CDR3 contains 14 residues. Germline V lookup: CDR1 LGHNA, CDR2 YNFKEQ.